Presented here are 20 T cell receptor beta chains from one specimen sequenced in a study of neoadjuvant nivolumab and ipilimumab in lung cancer. TCRdb keeps only in-frame clones here, not all; method: immunoSEQ multiplex PCR. This table has 44,000 or so clones, around 89% appearing once. The material sequenced was blood, taken before neoadjuvant nivolumab, alone or with ipilimumab. These receptors originate from an adult with non-small cell lung cancer. Some clones in this sample may be carry-over from other donors' samples.

V is TRBV5-6 and J is TRBJ2-5; 7 nucleotides line up with TRBD2. The CDR3 is 15 amino acids. The V segment lost 5 bases and the J segment 4 bases; nucleotides outside the gene matches: 11. From germline, CDR1 is SGHDT and CDR2 YYEEEE. Here the CDR3 reads CASRGLAGEGETQYF. As DNA, the CDR3 is TGTGCCAGCAGAGGCTTGGCGGGAGAAGGAGAGACCCAGTACTTC.

The table lists this clone with a count of one. The rearrangement uses TRBV29-1 and TRBJ1-2; D is perhaps TRBD1 (5 bases). Trimming took off 6 bases at V and 3 bases at J, with 11 bases between the two ends. The CDR3 is 12 amino acids. Germline-derived CDR1 and CDR2 are SQVTM and ANQGSEA. The CDR3 nucleotides read TGCAGCGTCCGGGGCGCTGACTATGGCTACACCTTC. Amino acids: CSVRGADYGYTF.

V gene TRBV7-9 combines with J gene TRBJ2-5; 9 bases align to TRBD2. Germline values: CDR1 SEHNR, CDR2 FQNEAQ (reference sequence). V gave up 1 base and J gave up 1 base; unmatched junction bases: 1. CDR3 length: 15 amino acids. The CDR3 protein is CASSLEGLAQETQYF. CDR3 nucleotides: TGTGCCAGCAGCTTAGAGGGACTAGCCCAAGAGACCCAGTACTTC.

The chain uses TRBV9 and TRBJ1-1, with no clear D. The CDR3 loop spans 15 amino acids. V dropped 0 bases and J dropped 1 base, with 10 bases sitting between them. Germline V gene lookup returns CDR1 SGDLS and CDR2 YYNGEE. This CDR3 reads CASSVDPDANTEAFF. The CDR3 coding sequence is TGTGCCAGCAGCGTAGATCCGGATGCGAACACTGAAGCTTTCTTT.

In this sample, this clone turned up once. V gene TRBV30 combines with J gene TRBJ1-4; D ambiguous. Trimming took off 5 bases at V and 3 bases at J, with 13 bases between the two ends. The CDR3 consists of 14 residues. The germline V gene encodes CDR1 GTSNPN and CDR2 SVGIG (reference sequence). The CDR3 protein is CAWGMTLANEKLFF. Written as DNA, the CDR3 is TGTGCCTGGGGGATGACGTTAGCTAATGAAAAACTGTTTTTT.

The chain recombines TRBV15 with TRBJ2-7, with D unclear. Looked up from germline, CDR1 is LNHNV and CDR2 is YYDKDF (reference sequence). The CDR3 sequence is 16 residues long. V was clipped by 0 bases and J by 2 bases, with 14 bases between them. The CDR3 DNA follows: TGTGCCACCAGCAGAGATATACCAGGTGGGACCTACGAGCAGTACTTC. This gives the protein CATSRDIPGGTYEQYF.

The rearrangement joins TRBV6-5 to TRBJ2-2; a possible D gene is TRBD2 (6 bases). CDR3 length: 14 amino acids. Trimming removed 2 bases at V and 7 bases at J, with 11 bases between. The germline V gene encodes CDR1 MNHEY and CDR2 SVGAGI. CDR3 in DNA: TGTGCCAGCAGTTACAGCCCCGGGAGCGGGGAGCTGTTTTTT. This translates into CASSYSPGSGELFF.

This sequence joins TRBV25-1 and TRBJ1-2, with D hard to call. Germline CDR1 is MGHDK and CDR2 is SYGVNS. V was cut by 5 bases and J by 6 bases, with 7 bases left in between. The length of the CDR3 is 11 residues. The CDR3 DNA sequence: TGTGCCAGCAGTTCGCCTAATGGCTACACCTTC. Encoded protein: CASSSPNGYTF.

The chain employs TRBV30 and TRBJ2-1; D not resolved. The length of the CDR3 is 12 residues. Trimming took off 2 bases at V and 5 bases at J, with 7 bases between the two ends. CDR1 and CDR2 from the germline V gene are GTSNPN and SVGIG (reference sequence). In DNA, the CDR3 is TGTGCCTGGAGTACATTAGACAATGAGCAGTTCTTC. Its protein product is CAWSTLDNEQFF.

V gene TRBV25-1 combines with J gene TRBJ2-1; D is uncertain. The CDR3 runs to 11 residues. V was trimmed by 6 bases and J by 9 bases, leaving 9 bases between them. Germline assignment: CDR1 MGHDK and CDR2 SYGVNS. CDR3 sequence reads: CASSLTGEQFF. In nucleotides, the CDR3 is TGTGCCAGCAGCCTAACCGGTGAGCAGTTCTTC. Full variable domain (missing parts from reference TRBV25-1 and TRBJ2-1): EADIYQTPRYLVIGTGKKITLECSQTMGHDKMYWYQQDPGMELHLIHYSYGVNSTEKGDLSSESTVSRIRTEHFPLTLESARPSHTSQYLCASSLTGEQFFGPGTRLTVL.

The J gene is TRBJ1-2, the V gene TRBV7-6; D perhaps matches TRBD1 (6 bases). Germline lookup yields CDR1 SGHVS and CDR2 FNYEAQ. This CDR3 has 13 amino acids. Trimming removed 7 bases at V and 2 bases at J, with 11 bases between. The CDR3 bases are TGTGCCAGCACCCGCGGGACAAACTATGGCTACACCTTC. It is translated as CASTRGTNYGYTF. Together with reference TRBV7-6 and TRBJ1-2, the CDR3 gives the full variable domain: GAGVSQSPRYKVTKRGQDVALRCDPISGHVSLYWYRQALGQGPEFLTYFNYEAQQDKSGLPNDRFSAERPEGSISTLTIQRTEQRDSAMYRCASTRGTNYGYTFGSGTRLTVV.

This clone was counted once. The chain employs TRBV13 and TRBJ1-2, with 9 bases identical to TRBD1. Per germline, CDR1 PRHDT and CDR2 FYEKMQ (reference sequence). V was pared by 5 bases and J by 7 bases, with 5 bases of the junction left unmatched. This CDR3 contains 13 residues. The CDR3 nucleotides read TGTGCCAGCAGCCGGGACAGGGTACGTGGCTACACCTTC. It specifies CASSRDRVRGYTF.

The J gene is TRBJ1-5, the V gene TRBV29-1; D may be TRBD1 (6 bases). V lost 5 bases to trimming and J lost 3 bases, with 11 bases between them. The CDR3 is 13 amino acids. Germline CDR1 SQVTM, CDR2 ANQGSEA. The CDR3 DNA is TGCAGCGTTCGTGACAGGCACAATCAGCCCCAGCATTTT. The encoded protein is CSVRDRHNQPQHF.

The chain links TRBV5-1 to TRBJ1-2; TRBD1 matches at 9 bases. CDR3 length: 14 amino acids. The germline gives CDR1 SGHRS, CDR2 YFSETQ. With V trimmed by 3 bases and J by 7 bases, 7 bases remained unmatched. The CDR3: CASSSGGQGPGYTF. CDR3 coding DNA: TGCGCCAGCAGCTCGGGGGGACAGGGTCCTGGCTACACCTTC.

This chain joins TRBV18 and TRBJ2-3; D gene uncertain. Trimming took off 3 bases at V and 2 bases at J, with 6 bases between the two ends. This CDR3 has 13 amino acids. In germline, CDR1 is KGHSH, CDR2 LQKENI. DNA for the CDR3: TGTGCCAGCTCACCTGTAAACACAGATACGCAGTATTTT. Protein: CASSPVNTDTQYF.

V and J are TRBV25-1 and TRBJ2-5; perhaps TRBD1 as D (5 bases). Trimming pared 1 base from V and 7 bases from J, leaving 16 bases between. The CDR3 sequence is 15 residues long. Germline values: CDR1 MGHDK, CDR2 SYGVNS. CDR3 sequence: CASSESTHVRGTQYF. The CDR3, as DNA: TGTGCCAGCAGTGAATCCACCCACGTAAGGGGGACCCAGTACTTC.

This chain links TRBV25-1 with TRBJ2-2; D is ambiguous. CDR1 MGHDK and CDR2 SYGVNS come from the germline V gene. The V and J ends lost 2 bases and 3 bases respectively, with 10 bases between them. The CDR3 is 15 residues long. The CDR3 DNA follows: TGTGCCAGCAGTGAAGGGAAATTCGACACCGGGGAGCTGTTTTTT. As protein: CASSEGKFDTGELFF.

V gene TRBV4-2 combines with J gene TRBJ1-5, with no clear D. Germline V gene data show CDR1 as LGHNA and CDR2 as YNFKEQ. The CDR3 spans 16 residues. V lost 0 bases to trimming and J lost 2 bases, with 11 bases between them. The DNA of the CDR3 is TGTGCCAGCAGCCAAGAATCCGGGTCGGGCAATCAGCCCCAGCATTTT. This translates into CASSQESGSGNQPQHF.

A single count supports this clone. The gene calls are TRBV6-5 and TRBJ2-2; 7 bases fit TRBD1. Trimming took 4 bases from V and 8 from J; bases not matched to a gene: 1. In germline, CDR1 is MNHEY, CDR2 SVGAGI. The CDR3 has 12 residues. The CDR3 bases are TGTGCCAGCAGTTGGGACAGAGGGGAGCTGTTTTTT. It is translated as CASSWDRGELFF.

The chain links TRBV2 to TRBJ2-1, with TRBD2 matching 10 bases. This CDR3 is 18 amino acids long. CDR1 SNHLY and CDR2 FYNNEI come from the germline V gene. J was trimmed by 10 bases and V by 7 bases; bases with no gene match: 22. The CDR3 nucleotides are TGTGCCAGCATATCCCATAACCAAGGAGGGCTAGCGGGAGTGGAGCAGTTCTTC. Translated, it gives CASISHNQGGLAGVEQFF.